This T cell receptor beta chain was documented in a study of vaccination and CD4 T cells after COVID-19. In the case of this clonotype: Antigen unknown.

V shed 3 bases and J shed 3 bases, with 7 bases lying between them. There are 13 residues in the CDR3. The germline CDR1 and CDR2 sequences are KGHDR and SFDVKD. Regarding treatment: 10-day PBMC culture with coronavirus spike peptide pools or control peptides (ViraFEST assay). Cultures used some 2 million PBMCs per well, about 9.9 IU/ml IL-2 and 8 to 10 ug/ml peptides. Half the medium was replaced with fresh IL-2 medium on days 3 and 7. Oncomine TCR Beta short-read sequencing was applied to DNA from cultured CD4+ T cells. TCRdb used MiXCR to reprocess the PCR reads, holding one entry per CDR3 protein. This table holds roughly 20,000 distinct CDR3 sequences, around 62% found once.

Source: CD4+ T cells from blood, cultured in vitro, taken before SARS-CoV-2 vaccination. The chain recombines TRBV24-1 with TRBJ1-1, with D hard to call. This receptor was obtained from a human donor who received a COVID-19 vaccine. The CDR3 DNA sequence: TGTGCCACCAGTGATGGGCACTACACTGAAGCTTTCTTT. It yields the protein CATSDGHYTEAFF.